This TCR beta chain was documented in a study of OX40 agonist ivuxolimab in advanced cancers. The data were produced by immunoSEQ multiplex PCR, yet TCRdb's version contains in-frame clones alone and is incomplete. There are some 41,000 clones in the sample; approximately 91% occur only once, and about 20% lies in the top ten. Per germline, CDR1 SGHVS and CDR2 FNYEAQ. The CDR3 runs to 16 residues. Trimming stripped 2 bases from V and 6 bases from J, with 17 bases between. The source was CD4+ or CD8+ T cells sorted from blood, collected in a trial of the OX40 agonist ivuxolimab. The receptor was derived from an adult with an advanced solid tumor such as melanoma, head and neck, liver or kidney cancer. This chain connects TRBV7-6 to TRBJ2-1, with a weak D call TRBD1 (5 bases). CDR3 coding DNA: TGTGCCAGCAGCTTACTCCCGACAGTACGCCCCAATGAGCAGTTCTTC. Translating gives CASSLLPTVRPNEQFF.